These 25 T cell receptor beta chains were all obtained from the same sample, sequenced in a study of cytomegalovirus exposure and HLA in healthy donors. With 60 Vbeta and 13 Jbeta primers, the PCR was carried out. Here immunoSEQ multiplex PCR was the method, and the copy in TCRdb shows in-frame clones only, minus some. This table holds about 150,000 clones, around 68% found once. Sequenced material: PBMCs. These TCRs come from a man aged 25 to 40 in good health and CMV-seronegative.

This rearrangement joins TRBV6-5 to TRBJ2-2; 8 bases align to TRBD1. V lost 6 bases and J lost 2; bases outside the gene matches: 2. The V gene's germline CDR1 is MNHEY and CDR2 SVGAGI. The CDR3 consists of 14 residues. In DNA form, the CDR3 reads TGTGCCAGCAGGGGACAGGTTAACACCGGGGAGCTGTTTTTT. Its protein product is CASRGQVNTGELFF.

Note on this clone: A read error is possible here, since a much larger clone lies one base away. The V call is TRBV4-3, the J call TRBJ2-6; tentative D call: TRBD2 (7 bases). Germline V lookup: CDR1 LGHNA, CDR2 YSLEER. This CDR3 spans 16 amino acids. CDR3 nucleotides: TGCGCCAGCAGCCAAGAGGGAAAGGGGGGGGCCAACGTCCTGCCTTTC. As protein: CASSQEGKGGANVLPF.

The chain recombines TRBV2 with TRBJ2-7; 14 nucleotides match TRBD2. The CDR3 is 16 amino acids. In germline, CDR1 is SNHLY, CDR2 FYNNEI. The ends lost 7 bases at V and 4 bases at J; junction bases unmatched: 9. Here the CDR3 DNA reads TGTGCCAGCACCCTTGGACTAGCGGGGGGTCAATACGAGCAGTACTTC. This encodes CASTLGLAGGQYEQYF.

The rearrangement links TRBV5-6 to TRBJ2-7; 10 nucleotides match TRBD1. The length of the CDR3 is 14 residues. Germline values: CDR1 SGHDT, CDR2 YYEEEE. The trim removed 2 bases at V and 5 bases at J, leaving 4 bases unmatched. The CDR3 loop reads CASSLRDRGHEQYF. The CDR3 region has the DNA TGTGCCAGCAGCTTAAGAGACAGGGGGCACGAGCAGTACTTC.

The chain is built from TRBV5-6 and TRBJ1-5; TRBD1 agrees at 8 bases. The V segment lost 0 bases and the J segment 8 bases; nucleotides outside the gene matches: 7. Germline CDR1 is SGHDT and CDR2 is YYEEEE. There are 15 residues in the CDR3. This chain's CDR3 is CASSLAGQAGEPQHF. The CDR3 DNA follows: TGTGCCAGCAGCTTGGCGGGACAGGCAGGGGAGCCCCAGCATTTT. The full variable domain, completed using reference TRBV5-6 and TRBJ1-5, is DAGVTQSPTHLIKTRGQQVTLRCSPKSGHDTVSWYQQALGQGPQFIFQYYEEEERQRGNFPDRFSGHQFPNYSSELNVNALLLGDSALYLCASSLAGQAGEPQHFGDGTRLSIL.

CDR3 sequence: CSVEAGDEAFF. The CDR3 nucleotides are TGCAGCGTTGAAGCCGGGGATGAAGCTTTCTTT. The chain is built from TRBV29-1 and TRBJ1-1; D ambiguous. The germline CDR1 and CDR2 sequences are SQVTM and ANQGSEA. The germline V and J ends were trimmed by 1 base and 7 bases, with 7 bases remaining between them. The CDR3 consists of 11 residues.

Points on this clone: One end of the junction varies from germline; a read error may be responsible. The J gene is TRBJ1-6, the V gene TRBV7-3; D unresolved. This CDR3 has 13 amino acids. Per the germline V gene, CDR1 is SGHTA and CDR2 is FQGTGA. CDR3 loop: CASSSESNSPLNF. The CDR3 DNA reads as TGTGCCAGCAGCTCTGAATCTAATTCACCCCTCAACTTT.

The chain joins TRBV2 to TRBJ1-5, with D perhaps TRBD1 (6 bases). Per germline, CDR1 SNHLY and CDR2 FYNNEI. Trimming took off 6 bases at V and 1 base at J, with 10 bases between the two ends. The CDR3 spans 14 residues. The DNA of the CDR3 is TGTGCCAGCAGCAGGGGAACGAGCAATCAGCCCCAGCATTTT. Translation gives CASSRGTSNQPQHF.

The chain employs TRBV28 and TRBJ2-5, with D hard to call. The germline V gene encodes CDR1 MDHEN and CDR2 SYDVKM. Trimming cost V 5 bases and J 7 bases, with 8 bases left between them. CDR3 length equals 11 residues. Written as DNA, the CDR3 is TGTGCCAGCAGTCCCCGAGTGACCCAGTACTTC. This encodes CASSPRVTQYF.

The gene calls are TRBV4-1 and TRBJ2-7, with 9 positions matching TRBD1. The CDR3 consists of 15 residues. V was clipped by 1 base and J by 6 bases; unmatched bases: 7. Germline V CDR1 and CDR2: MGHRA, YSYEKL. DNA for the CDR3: TGCGCCAGCAGCCAAGCCCCACGGACAGGGGTCGAGCAGTACTTC. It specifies CASSQAPRTGVEQYF.

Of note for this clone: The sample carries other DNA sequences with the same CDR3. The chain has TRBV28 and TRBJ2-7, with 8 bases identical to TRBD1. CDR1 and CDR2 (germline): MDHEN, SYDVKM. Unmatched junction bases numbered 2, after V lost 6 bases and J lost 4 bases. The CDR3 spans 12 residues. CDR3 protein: CASSTGGYEQYF. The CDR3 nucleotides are TGTGCCAGCAGCACAGGGGGTTACGAGCAGTACTTC.

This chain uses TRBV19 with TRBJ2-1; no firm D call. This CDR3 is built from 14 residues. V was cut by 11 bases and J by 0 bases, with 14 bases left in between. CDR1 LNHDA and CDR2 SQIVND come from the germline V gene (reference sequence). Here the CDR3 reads CASETSVSYNEQFF. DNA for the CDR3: TGTGCCTCAGAGACTTCCGTCTCCTACAATGAGCAGTTCTTC.

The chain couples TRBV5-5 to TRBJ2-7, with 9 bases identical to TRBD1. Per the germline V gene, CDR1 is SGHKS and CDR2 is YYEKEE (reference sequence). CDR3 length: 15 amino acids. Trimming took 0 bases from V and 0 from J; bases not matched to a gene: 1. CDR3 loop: CASSLGQGGSYEQYF. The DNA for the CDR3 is TGTGCCAGCAGCTTGGGACAGGGGGGCTCCTACGAGCAGTACTTC.

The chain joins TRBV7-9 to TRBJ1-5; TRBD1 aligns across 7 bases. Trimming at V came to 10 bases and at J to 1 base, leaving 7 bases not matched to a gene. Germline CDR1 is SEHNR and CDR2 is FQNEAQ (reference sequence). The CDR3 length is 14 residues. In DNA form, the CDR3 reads TGTGCCATCAACCAGGGGGGCAGCAATCAGCCCCAGCATTTT. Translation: CAINQGGSNQPQHF.

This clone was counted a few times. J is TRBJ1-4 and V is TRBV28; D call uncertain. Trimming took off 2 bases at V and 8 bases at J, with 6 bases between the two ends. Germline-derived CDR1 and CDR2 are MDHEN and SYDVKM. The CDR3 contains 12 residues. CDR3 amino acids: CASSLRGEKLFF. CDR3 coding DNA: TGTGCCAGCAGTTTACGCGGGGAAAAACTGTTTTTT.

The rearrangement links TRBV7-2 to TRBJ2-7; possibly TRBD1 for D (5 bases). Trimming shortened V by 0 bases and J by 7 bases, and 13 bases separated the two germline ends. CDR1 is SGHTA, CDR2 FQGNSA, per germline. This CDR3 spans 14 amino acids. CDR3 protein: CASSLATQVGEQYF. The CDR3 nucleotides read TGTGCCAGCAGCTTAGCTACACAGGTTGGAGAGCAGTACTTC.

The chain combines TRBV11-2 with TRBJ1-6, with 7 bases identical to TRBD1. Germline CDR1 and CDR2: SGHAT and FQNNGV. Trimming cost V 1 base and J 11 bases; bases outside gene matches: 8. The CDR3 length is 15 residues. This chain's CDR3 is CASSLVGQAQTPLHF. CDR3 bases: TGTGCCAGCAGCTTAGTTGGACAGGCCCAAACACCCCTCCACTTT. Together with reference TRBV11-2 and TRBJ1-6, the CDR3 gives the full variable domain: EAGVAQSPRYKIIEKRQSVAFWCNPISGHATLYWYQQILGQGPKLLIQFQNNGVVDDSQLPKDRFSAERLKGVDSTLKIQPAKLEDSAVYLCASSLVGQAQTPLHFGNGTRLTVT.

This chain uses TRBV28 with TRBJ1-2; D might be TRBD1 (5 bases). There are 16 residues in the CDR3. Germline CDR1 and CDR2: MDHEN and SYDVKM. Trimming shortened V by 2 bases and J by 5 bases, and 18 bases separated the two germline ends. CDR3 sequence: CASSLTGRGARYGYTF. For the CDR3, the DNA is TGTGCCAGCAGTTTAACGGGGAGGGGCGCGAGGTATGGCTACACCTTC.

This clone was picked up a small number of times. CDR3 in amino acids: CASSKAGGQDTQYF. CDR3 nucleotides: TGTGCCAGCAGCAAAGCGGGGGGGCAAGATACGCAGTATTTT. The rearrangement joins TRBV6-4 to TRBJ2-3; 10 bases agree with TRBD2. Per the germline V gene, CDR1 is MRHNA and CDR2 is SNTAGT. The V and J ends lost 6 bases and 5 bases, in that order; junction bases with no gene match: 5. The CDR3 has 14 residues.

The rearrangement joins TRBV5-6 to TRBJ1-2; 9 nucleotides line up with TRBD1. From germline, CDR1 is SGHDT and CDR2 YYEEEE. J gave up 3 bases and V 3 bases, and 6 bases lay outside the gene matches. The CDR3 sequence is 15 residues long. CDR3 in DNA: TGTGCCAGCAGCTCCCGGGACAGGGAGGACTATGGCTACACCTTC. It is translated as CASSSRDREDYGYTF.

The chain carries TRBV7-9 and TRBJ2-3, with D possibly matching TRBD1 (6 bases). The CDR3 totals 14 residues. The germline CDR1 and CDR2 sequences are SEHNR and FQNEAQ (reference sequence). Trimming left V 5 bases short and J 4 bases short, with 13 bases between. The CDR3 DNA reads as TGTGCCAGCAGCCCACTACAGGGCCCAGATACGCAGTATTTT. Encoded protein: CASSPLQGPDTQYF.

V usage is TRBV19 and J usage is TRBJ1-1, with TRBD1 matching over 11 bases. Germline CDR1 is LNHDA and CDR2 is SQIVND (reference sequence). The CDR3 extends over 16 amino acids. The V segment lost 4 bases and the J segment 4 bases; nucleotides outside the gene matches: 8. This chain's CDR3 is CASSTYSGTGGTEAFF. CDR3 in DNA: TGTGCCAGTAGTACTTACTCCGGGACAGGGGGCACTGAAGCTTTCTTT.

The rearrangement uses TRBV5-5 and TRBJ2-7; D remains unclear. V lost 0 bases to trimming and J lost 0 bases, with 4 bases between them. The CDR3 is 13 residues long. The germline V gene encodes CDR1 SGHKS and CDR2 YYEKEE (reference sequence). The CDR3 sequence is CASSLAVSYEQYF. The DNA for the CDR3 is TGTGCCAGCAGCTTGGCAGTCTCCTACGAGCAGTACTTC.

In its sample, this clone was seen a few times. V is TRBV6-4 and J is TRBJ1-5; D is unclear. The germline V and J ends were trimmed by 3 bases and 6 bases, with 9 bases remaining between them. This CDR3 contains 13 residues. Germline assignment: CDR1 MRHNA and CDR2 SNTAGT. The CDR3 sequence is CASSEFGGQPQHF. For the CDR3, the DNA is TGTGCCAGCAGTGAGTTCGGAGGTCAGCCCCAGCATTTT.

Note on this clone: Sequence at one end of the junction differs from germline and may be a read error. The CDR3 here is CARSVGSGGYEQYF. CDR3 in DNA: TGTGCCCGGAGTGTCGGTTCGGGAGGCTACGAGCAGTACTTC. The chain carries TRBV30 and TRBJ2-7; TRBD2 matches at 7 bases. Germline V CDR1 and CDR2: GTSNPN, SVGIG (reference sequence). The CDR3 runs to 14 residues.